These 26 T cell receptor beta chains were sequenced from one sample in a study of CD8+CD57+ T cells in acquired aplastic anemia (dated by TCRdb to between 2018 and 2020). Flow cytometry had shown CD8+CD57+ cell expansion in the patients selected for sequencing. The instrument was an Illumina HiSeq 2000. Genomic DNA served as template for TCR beta VDJ combination and CDR3 sequence profiling. The public reads were reanalyzed by TCRdb: fastp trimming at Q25, MiXCR alignment, in-frame beta chains only. Identical CDR3 proteins give one entry, which carries the most common genes and DNA. Across this sample there are 160,000 or so distinct CDR3 sequences, with around 47% seen only once. In total, the top ten clones hold 2.5% to 4% of the sample. The sequenced material came from sorted CD4+, CD8+, or CD8+CD57+ T cells (not recorded which) from PBMCs. The source is a human donor with aplastic anemia.

V usage is TRBV7-2 and J usage is TRBJ1-6; possibly TRBD1 for D (5 bases). V gave up 2 bases and J gave up 10 bases, with 12 bases separating them. This CDR3 is built from 14 residues. Germline CDR1 SGHTA, CDR2 FQGNSA. DNA of the CDR3: TGTGCCAGCAGCTTACGGGGACGGGACTCACCCCTCCACTTT. The encoded protein is CASSLRGRDSPLHF.

Concerning this clonotype itself: This could be a read error, since a much larger clone is one nucleotide away. The chain employs TRBV3-1 and TRBJ2-7, with 8 bases identical to TRBD1. This CDR3 is 16 amino acids long. Germline values: CDR1 LGHDT, CDR2 YNNKEL (reference sequence). Losses at the gene ends were 8 bases for V and 3 bases for J; bases not matched to a gene: 15. CDR3 sequence reads: CASEKAGGGQGYEQYV. The CDR3 bases are TGTGCCAGCGAGAAGGCGGGTGGCGGACAGGGCTACGAGCAGTACGTC.

The sample holds many counts of this clonotype. The chain couples TRBV4-2 to TRBJ1-5; tentative D call: TRBD1 (6 bases). The CDR3 runs to 15 residues. Germline CDR1 is LGHNA and CDR2 is YNFKEQ. The ends were cut back, 1 base at V and 2 bases at J, with 9 bases in the middle. The CDR3 is CASSQVRGGNQPQHF. In DNA form, the CDR3 reads TGTGCCAGCAGCCAAGTAAGGGGGGGCAATCAGCCCCAGCATTTT.

On this clonotype itself: The junction departs from the called germline gene at one end, perhaps through a read error. This chain joins TRBV11-2 and TRBJ1-2; 7 bases line up with TRBD1. Germline V gene data show CDR1 as SGHAT and CDR2 as FQNNGV. This CDR3 contains 16 residues. The CDR3 DNA is TGTGCCAGCAGCTTAGGTCAGGGGGTACATAACTACGGCTACACCTTC. It encodes CASSLGQGVHNYGYTF.

Comments on this clonotype: Without the conserved terminal phenylalanine or tryptophan, this CDR3 likely stems from a read error. No DNA is shown, since the ends of the CDR3 on it are uncertain; the CDR3 is the one TCRdb lists. V gene TRBV20-1 combines with J gene TRBJ2-5; the D call TRBD2 from the table was never checked on the DNA. Looked up from germline, CDR1 is DFQATT and CDR2 is SNEGSKA (reference sequence). A total of 8 residues make up the CDR3, ends included. CDR3 sequence: CSAKGLAG.

The chain links TRBV29-1 to TRBJ1-2, with 7 bases identical to TRBD1. Germline values: CDR1 SQVTM, CDR2 ANQGSEA. This CDR3 has 12 residues. V dropped 6 bases and J dropped 5; count of bases not matched to a gene: 6. The DNA for the CDR3 is TGCAGCGTGGGGGACAGACTATATGGCTACACCTTC. Translation gives CSVGDRLYGYTF.

There are many counts of this clonotype. V is TRBV19 and J is TRBJ1-5, with 8 bases identical to TRBD1. CDR1 is LNHDA, CDR2 SQIVND, per germline (reference sequence). The length of the CDR3 is 16 residues. The V gene end was trimmed by 3 bases and the J gene end by 2 bases; junction bases not matched to a gene: 6. The CDR3: CASSIREGQGNQPQHF. CDR3 DNA sequence: TGTGCCAGTAGTATTCGTGAGGGACAGGGCAATCAGCCCCAGCATTTT.

The chain carries TRBV15 and TRBJ1-2; D unclear. Trimming stripped 3 bases from V and 8 bases from J, with 16 bases between. There are 14 residues in the CDR3. Germline V gene sequence: CDR1 LNHNV, CDR2 YYDKDF (reference sequence). CDR3 residues: CATSSEGQPWGYTF. In DNA form, the CDR3 reads TGTGCCACCAGCAGTGAAGGGCAGCCTTGGGGCTACACCTTC. The full variable domain, rest sourced from reference TRBV15 and TRBJ1-2, is DAMVIQNPRYQVTQFGKPVTLSCSQTLNHNVMYWYQQKSSQAPKLLFHYYDKDFNNEADTPDNFQSRRPNTSFCFLDIRSPGLGDTAMYLCATSSEGQPWGYTFGSGTRLTVV.

The V call is TRBV10-3, the J call TRBJ1-1; D unresolved. The CDR3 is 14 amino acids. The V gene's germline CDR1 is ENHRY and CDR2 SYGVKD. The V and J ends lost 6 bases and 1 base respectively, with 12 bases between them. Here the CDR3 reads CAISPLQGNTEAFF. The CDR3 nucleotides are TGTGCCATCAGCCCCTTACAAGGGAACACTGAAGCTTTCTTT.

This clonotype was detected many times. The V call is TRBV5-4, the J call TRBJ1-1, with D perhaps TRBD1 (6 bases). This CDR3 spans 15 amino acids. Trimming cost V 5 bases and J 6 bases, with 20 bases left between them. Looked up from germline, CDR1 is SGHNT and CDR2 is YYREEE (reference sequence). The DNA of the CDR3 is TGTGCCAGCAGTCCCGGGCAGGGGATGGTGGCTGAAGCTTTCTTT. It codes for CASSPGQGMVAEAFF.

This clonotype was seen many times. In DNA form, the CDR3 reads TGCGCCAGCGGCGCTTTGGGGGGGACCGGGGAGCTGTTTTTT. Protein sequence: CASGALGGTGELFF. The rearrangement links TRBV10-2 to TRBJ2-2; 7 bases line up with TRBD2. Germline CDR1 is WSHSY and CDR2 is SAAADI. The CDR3 covers 14 residues. V shed 8 bases, J shed 5 bases, and the junction held 8 bases outside the gene matches.

A remark on this clonotype: A clone one base away is much larger, so this may be a read error. This rearrangement joins TRBV20-1 to TRBJ1-2; TRBD1 is a possible D gene (5 bases). There are 13 residues in the CDR3. Germline V gene data show CDR1 as DFQATT and CDR2 as SNEGSKA (reference sequence). V gave up 5 bases and J gave up 0 bases, with 10 bases separating them. CDR3 sequence (DNA): TGCAGTGCTCCCGGACATTCTAACTATGGCTACACCTTC. The encoded protein is CSAPGHSNYGYTF.

The chain links TRBV5-4 to TRBJ1-1; 9 bases align to TRBD1. Germline CDR1 and CDR2: SGHNT and YYREEE (reference sequence). Trimming took 6 bases from V and 0 from J; bases not matched to a gene: 9. This CDR3 has 16 residues. CDR3 residues: CASIPGQGTMNTEAFF. CDR3 DNA sequence: TGTGCCAGCATCCCGGGACAGGGAACCATGAACACTGAAGCTTTCTTT. The full variable domain, its missing parts supplied by reference TRBV5-4 and TRBJ1-1, is ETGVTQSPTHLIKTRGQQVTLRCSSQSGHNTVSWYQQALGQGPQFIFQYYREEENGRGNFPPRFSGLQFPNYSSELNVNALELDDSALYLCASIPGQGTMNTEAFFGQGTRLTVV.

This clonotype was observed a few times. The chain combines TRBV4-2 with TRBJ2-3; 9 nucleotides align to TRBD2. The germline CDR1 and CDR2 sequences are LGHNA and YNFKEQ. V was clipped by 4 bases and J by 0 bases; unmatched bases: 17. This CDR3 is 20 amino acids long. The CDR3 coding sequence is TGTGCCAGCAGCCCAGACGAGCGGGAGGCCCCCCCAGGGAGCACAGATACGCAGTATTTT. It yields the protein CASSPDEREAPPGSTDTQYF.

The V and J genes are TRBV10-3 and TRBJ1-1; 10 nucleotides agree with TRBD1. The germline V gene has CDR1 ENHRY and CDR2 SYGVKD. The CDR3 sequence is 15 residues long. Trimming at V came to 7 bases and at J to 0 bases, leaving 5 bases not matched to a gene. The CDR3 DNA is TGTGCCATCAAAGGGACAGGGGTTATGAACACTGAAGCTTTCTTT. Translation gives CAIKGTGVMNTEAFF.

For this clonotype: This sequence may be a read error, since a much larger clone differs from it by one base. This chain joins TRBV9 and TRBJ2-1; 8 positions match TRBD1. CDR1 is SGDLS, CDR2 YYNGEE, per germline. The CDR3 consists of 17 residues. CDR3 sequence (DNA): TGTGCCAGCAGCGTAGAGGGACAGGCTTTCTCCTACAGTGAGCAGTTCTTC. This encodes CASSVEGQAFSYSEQFF.

About this clonotype itself: A much larger clonotype is one base distant, so this may be a read error. The chain employs TRBV6-2 or TRBV6-3 and TRBJ1-5; no reliable D call. This CDR3 spans 15 amino acids. CDR1 is MNHEY, CDR2 SVGEGT, per germline. CDR3 DNA sequence: TGTGCCCGCAGCGACCCCGACGGTAGCAATCAGCCCCAGCATTTT. Residues: CARSDPDGSNQPQHF.

This chain joins TRBV29-1 and TRBJ2-1, with 8 positions matching TRBD2. With 6 bases clipped from V and 0 bases from J, the junction kept 10 bases outside the gene matches. CDR3 length: 16 residues. Germline values: CDR1 SQVTM, CDR2 ANQGSEA. The CDR3 nucleotides read TGCAGCGTAGGCTCGGCGGGGGGCCTCTCCTACAATGAGCAGTTCTTC. Translating gives CSVGSAGGLSYNEQFF.

This chain connects TRBV9 to TRBJ2-7; TRBD2 is a possible D gene (6 bases). Trimming stripped 5 bases from V and 6 bases from J, with 18 bases between. In germline, CDR1 is SGDLS, CDR2 YYNGEE. This CDR3 contains 14 residues. The CDR3 region has the DNA TGTGCCAGCAGAATCGGGGGTAGCAGGTGCGAGCAGTACGTC. As protein: CASRIGGSRCEQYV.

About this clonotype itself: The junction departs from germline at one end; a sequencing error may be responsible. The chain combines TRBV5-4 with TRBJ1-2; tentatively, D is TRBD1 (5 bases). The CDR3 is 13 amino acids. The V gene's germline CDR1 is SGHNT and CDR2 YYREEE (reference sequence). The CDR3 DNA reads TGTGCCAGCAGCTTAGTTAGGGGCTCGGGCTACGCCTTC. This gives the protein CASSLVRGSGYAF. Full variable domain (remainder filled in from reference TRBV5-4 and TRBJ1-2): ETGVTQSPTHLIKTRGQQVTLRCSSQSGHNTVSWYQQALGQGPQFIFQYYREEENGRGNFPPRFSGLQFPNYSSELNVNALELDDSALYLCASSLVRGSGYAFGSGTRLTVV.

The sample holds a few counts of this clonotype. This chain joins TRBV19 and TRBJ1-6; D is uncertain. Germline loops: CDR1 LNHDA, CDR2 SQIVND (reference sequence). V dropped 3 bases and J dropped 6 bases, with 9 bases sitting between them. The CDR3 sequence is 14 residues long. In DNA form, the CDR3 reads TGTGCCAGTAGTATCATTGGAACTAATTCACCCCTCCACTTT. This sequence encodes CASSIIGTNSPLHF. Complete variable domain (other parts from reference TRBV19 and TRBJ1-6): DGGITQSPKYLFRKEGQNVTLSCEQNLNHDAMYWYRQDPGQGLRLIYYSQIVNDFQKGDIAEGYSVSREKKESFPLTVTSAQKNPTAFYLCASSIIGTNSPLHFGNGTRLTVT.

This clonotype was picked up a small number of times. The chain couples TRBV3-1 to TRBJ2-7; 9 nucleotides match TRBD2. Germline values: CDR1 LGHDT, CDR2 YNNKEL (reference sequence). This CDR3 is built from 20 residues. The V gene end was trimmed by 1 base and the J gene end by 0 bases; junction bases not matched to a gene: 16. The CDR3 nucleotides read TGTGCCAGCAGCCAAGCTGGATCCGGCGGGAGGGCAATCAGCTCCTACGAGCAGTACGTC. Its protein product is CASSQAGSGGRAISSYEQYV.

CDR3 in DNA: TGTGCCAGTAGTACCCTTTTGGGGACCCAGTACTTC. It specifies CASSTLLGTQYF. The rearrangement joins TRBV19 to TRBJ2-5; no clear D. V lost 4 bases to trimming and J lost 7 bases, with 10 bases between them. The CDR3 has 12 amino acids. The germline gives CDR1 LNHDA, CDR2 SQIVND (reference sequence).

There are many counts of this clonotype. CDR3 in amino acids: CASSVSVSRTEAFF. The CDR3 region has the DNA TGTGCCAGTAGTGTTTCGGTTAGTCGGACTGAAGCTTTCTTT. V usage is TRBV19 and J usage is TRBJ1-1; no reliable D call. Deletions cut 5 bases from V and 5 bases from J, with 15 bases between. This CDR3 is 14 amino acids long. CDR1 and CDR2 (germline): LNHDA, SQIVND (reference sequence).

V gene TRBV2 combines with J gene TRBJ1-1; D is possibly TRBD1 (5 bases). The V gene lost 5 bases and the J gene lost 0 bases, with 16 bases spanning the gap. This CDR3 region has 16 residues. Germline-derived CDR1 and CDR2 are SNHLY and FYNNEI. CDR3 amino acids: CASSPSRDSLNTEAFF. In nucleotides, the CDR3 is TGTGCCAGCAGTCCAAGCCGAGACAGCCTGAACACTGAAGCTTTCTTT.

The chain uses TRBV19 and TRBJ2-2; TRBD2 aligns across 10 bases. The CDR3 extends over 17 amino acids. With V trimmed by 3 bases and J by 7 bases, 11 bases remained unmatched. CDR1 and CDR2 (germline): LNHDA, SQIVND (reference sequence). This chain's CDR3 is CASSILASGGASGELFF. The CDR3 DNA reads TGTGCCAGTAGTATCCTCGCTAGCGGGGGCGCGAGCGGGGAGCTGTTTTTT.